One sample yielded the 4 T cell receptor beta chains listed below, sequenced in a study of CD8+CD57+ T cells in acquired aplastic anemia. TCR beta VDJ and CDR3 profiles were obtained from a genomic DNA template. MiXCR, applied by TCRdb to the reads, yields one record per CDR3 protein. Here the sample spans roughly 280,000 distinct CDR3 sequences, around three fifths being singletons. An expansion of CD8+CD57+ cells by flow cytometry had been shown in patients chosen for sequencing. What was sequenced was sorted CD4+, CD8+, or CD8+CD57+ T cells (not recorded which) from PBMCs. These receptors originate from a human donor with aplastic anemia.

To note about this clonotype: The CDR3 does not close with the conserved phenylalanine or tryptophan, likely indicating a read error. No DNA is shown, since the ends of the CDR3 on it are uncertain; the CDR3 is the one TCRdb lists. The genes are TRBV6-5 and TRBJ1-6; the D call of TRBD1 is as the table states it, not checked on the DNA. Germline loops: CDR1 MNHEY, CDR2 SVGAGI. A total of 9 residues make up the CDR3, ends included. CDR3 protein: CANPTARQG.

The chain has TRBV29-1 and TRBJ1-3, with D hard to call. Trimming took 1 base from V and 8 from J, leaving 6 bases between them. The CDR3 spans 11 residues. Germline CDR1 and CDR2: SQVTM and ANQGSEA. CDR3 coding DNA: TGCAGCGTTGAAGTGGGAGACACCATATATTTT. Protein sequence: CSVEVGDTIYF.

This clonotype was counted between two and nine times. This chain links TRBV5-5 with TRBJ2-5; TRBD1 agrees at 9 bases. V was pared by 3 bases and J by 1 base, with 7 bases of the junction left unmatched. This CDR3 is 16 amino acids long. CDR1 SGHKS and CDR2 YYEKEE come from the germline V gene (reference sequence). The CDR3 here is CASSSTTGGGQETQYF. CDR3 DNA sequence: TGTGCCAGCAGCTCGACTACAGGGGGCGGCCAAGAGACCCAGTACTTC.

This clonotype appeared many times. The CDR3 loop reads CASSYSILAGGLFF. CDR3 nucleotides: TGTGCCAGCAGTTACTCGATCTTAGCGGGAGGGCTGTTCTTC. The chain has TRBV6-5 and TRBJ2-1; 11 bases align to TRBD2. After removal of 0 bases from V and 15 bases from J, the junction contained 7 bases not matched to a gene. This CDR3 has 14 amino acids. The germline V gene has CDR1 MNHEY and CDR2 SVGAGI.